This T cell receptor (beta chain) stems from a study of T cells after yellow fever vaccination. General study findings and limits: The study found a weaker secondary response that peaked faster, day 5 versus 15.

It was through 5'RACE template switching that TCR cDNA was made, with a universal primer site and UMIs added. MiXCR, applied by TCRdb to the 5' RACE reads, yields one record per CDR3 protein. In the table there are around 350,000 distinct CDR3 sequences, 11% of which are singletons. Note on this clonotype: The antigen remains undetermined.

Trimming stripped 0 bases from V and 1 base from J, with 10 bases between. CDR1 is SGHRS and CDR2 is YFSETQ in the germline V gene. CDR3 length equals 15 residues. The sample consisted of PBMCs, taken on the day of the first yellow fever vaccination. The V and J genes are TRBV5-1 and TRBJ2-5; a possible D gene is TRBD2 (5 bases). The clonotype originates from a man between 18 and 35 years old who received the YFV17D yellow fever vaccine. CDR3: CASSLGRLLQETQYF. Written as DNA, the CDR3 is TGCGCCAGCAGCTTGGGCCGACTACTCCAAGAGACCCAGTACTTC.